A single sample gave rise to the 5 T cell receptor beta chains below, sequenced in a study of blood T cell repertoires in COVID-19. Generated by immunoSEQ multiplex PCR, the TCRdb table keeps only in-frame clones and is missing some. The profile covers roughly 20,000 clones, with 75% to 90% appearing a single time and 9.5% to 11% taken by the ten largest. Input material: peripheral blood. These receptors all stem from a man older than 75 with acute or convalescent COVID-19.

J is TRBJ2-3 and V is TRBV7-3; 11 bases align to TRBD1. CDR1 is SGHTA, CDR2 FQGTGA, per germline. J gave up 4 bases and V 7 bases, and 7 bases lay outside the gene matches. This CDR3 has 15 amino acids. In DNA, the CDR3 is TGTGCCAGCACCCCCGGACAGGGGGCCGCAGATACGCAGTATTTT. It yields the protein CASTPGQGAADTQYF.

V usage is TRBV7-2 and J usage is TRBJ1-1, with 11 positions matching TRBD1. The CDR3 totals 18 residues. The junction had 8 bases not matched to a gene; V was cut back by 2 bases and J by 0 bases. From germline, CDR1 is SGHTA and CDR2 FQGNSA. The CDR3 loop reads CASSLRAGQGVMNTEAFF. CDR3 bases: TGTGCCAGCAGCTTAAGGGCGGGACAGGGGGTGATGAACACTGAAGCTTTCTTT.

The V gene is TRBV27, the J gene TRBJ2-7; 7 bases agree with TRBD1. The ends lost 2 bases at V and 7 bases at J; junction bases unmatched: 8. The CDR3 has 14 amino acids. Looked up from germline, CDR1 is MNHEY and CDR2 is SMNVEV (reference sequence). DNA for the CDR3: TGTGCCAGCAGTTTAGTACAGGGGCTTGGGGAGCAGTACTTC. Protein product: CASSLVQGLGEQYF.

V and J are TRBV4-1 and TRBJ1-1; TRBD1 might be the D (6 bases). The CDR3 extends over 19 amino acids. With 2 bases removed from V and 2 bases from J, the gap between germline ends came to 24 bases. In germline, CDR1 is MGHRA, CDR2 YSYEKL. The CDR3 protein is CASSQSPLRGGAGNTEAFF. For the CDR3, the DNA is TGCGCCAGCAGCCAAAGTCCCTTGAGGGGGGGGGCAGGTAACACTGAAGCTTTCTTT.

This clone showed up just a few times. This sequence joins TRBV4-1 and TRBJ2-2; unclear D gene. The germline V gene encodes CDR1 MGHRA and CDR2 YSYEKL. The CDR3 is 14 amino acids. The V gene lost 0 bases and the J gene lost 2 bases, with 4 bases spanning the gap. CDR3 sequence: CASSQESNTGELFF. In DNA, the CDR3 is TGCGCCAGCAGCCAAGAGTCAAACACCGGGGAGCTGTTTTTT.